This T cell receptor (beta chain) was documented in a study of blood T cells in healthy people across ages. Overall study findings and caveats: TCR beta diversity, measured per million T cells, fell in a roughly linear way with age. Estimated diversity that came from one million T cells was considered an underestimate.

Note on this clonotype: Its matching antigen is unknown.

The CDR3 spans 15 residues. V was pared by 1 base and J by 6 bases, with 7 bases of the junction left unmatched. Germline V gene lookup returns CDR1 SEHNR and CDR2 FQNEAQ (reference sequence). PCR was performed a second time for about 7 to 11 cycles using a sample-barcoded 5' primer and a J-beta primer mix. TCRdb fed the 5' RACE reads into MiXCR, producing one record per CDR3 protein. The sample contains hundreds of thousands of distinct CDR3 sequences, around 50% of which appear only once. This receptor was obtained from a man aged 35 to 55 in good health. The specimen was blood. The genes are TRBV7-9 and TRBJ1-1; 8 bases agree with TRBD1. This CDR3 reads CASSLVGQGVPEAFF. The CDR3 bases are TGTGCCAGCAGCTTAGTAGGACAGGGAGTGCCTGAAGCTTTCTTT.